This is a list of T cell receptor beta chains from one sample in a study of T cell repertoires in cytomegalovirus infection. Their cognate antigens are unknown. MiXCR was run by TCRdb on the reads, yielding one entry per CDR3 protein. The repertoire consists of about 570,000 distinct CDR3 sequences, with around 40% occurring once and the leading ten covering 40% to 60%. The starting material was cultured PBMCs, obtained from culture after CMV antigen stimulation. The receptor source for this set is a human donor in good health (CMV status not recorded). Some clones in this sample may be carry-over from other donors' samples. CDR3s include the opening cysteine and the closing phenylalanine or tryptophan. The D gene is left open where the match is weak. For some rows the clone size is stated as once, few or many, or as a class when expanded; others skip it.

d_gene | j_gene | v_gene | abundance | CDR3aa | CDR3nt
TRBD2 | TRBJ2-1 | TRBV7-9 | - | CASSPPVAGYNEQFF | TGTGCCAGCAGCCCACCGGTAGCGGGGTACAATGAGCAGTTCTTC
- | TRBJ2-3 | TRBV7-9 | few | CASGRGNRTDTQYF | TGTGCCAGCGGTCGCGGAAACCGCACAGATACGCAGTATTTT
- | TRBJ2-2 | TRBV15 | - | CATSKDTGTLNTGELFF | TGTGCCACCAGCAAAGACACCGGGACACTAAACACCGGGGAGCTGTTTTTT
- | TRBJ1-5 | TRBV7-2 | few | CASSLRGSSQPQHF | TGTGCCAGCAGCTTAAGGGGATCGAGTCAGCCCCAGCATTTT
- | TRBJ1-5 | TRBV12-3/TRBV12-4 | - | CASSGAGQPQHF | TGTGCCAGCAGTGGGGCAGGTCAGCCCCAGCATTTT
- | TRBJ2-5 | TRBV20-1 | - | CSADQHRRETQYF | TGCAGTGCTGACCAACATCGTCGCGAGACCCAGTACTTC
TRBD1 | TRBJ2-4 | TRBV12-3/TRBV12-4 | few | CASSLQGVGLRWYF | TGTGCCAGCAGTTTACAGGGGGTGGGGCTACGTTGGTACTTC
- | TRBJ2-3 | TRBV12-3/TRBV12-4 | few | CASSRRGGTDTQYF | TGTGCCAGCAGCCGTCGGGGAGGCACAGATACGCAGTATTTT
- | TRBJ2-3 | TRBV7-6 | - | CASSSVVDTQYF | TGTGCCAGCAGCTCCGTAGTGGATACGCAGTATTTT
- | TRBJ1-4 | TRBV11-2 | - | CASSSAGWGEKLFF | TGTGCCAGCAGCTCTGCAGGGTGGGGTGAAAAACTGTTTTTT
- | TRBJ2-4 | TRBV7-8 | few | CASSSFLAKNIQYF | TGTGCCAGCAGCTCATTTTTAGCCAAAAACATTCAGTACTTC
- | TRBJ2-1 | TRBV27 | - | CASSSIAPNEQFF | TGTGCCAGCAGTTCCATAGCCCCCAATGAGCAGTTCTTC
- | TRBJ2-6 | TRBV23-1 | - | CASSPPARFNDSGANVLTF | TGCGCCAGCAGTCCGCCAGCGAGGTTCAACGACTCTGGGGCCAACGTCCTGACTTTC
TRBD2 | TRBJ2-7 | TRBV7-9 | few | CASSLERTSGRGMYEQYF | TGTGCCAGCAGCTTAGAACGGACTAGCGGGAGAGGAATGTACGAGCAGTACTTC
TRBD2 | TRBJ2-3 | TRBV7-3 | - | CASSPRVGGSSTDTQYF | TGTGCCAGCAGCCCCCGAGTGGGCGGGAGTAGCACAGATACGCAGTATTTT
- | TRBJ1-5 | TRBV6-6 | - | CASSPQAGDYSNQPQHF | TGTGCCAGCAGTCCGCAGGCCGGGGACTATAGCAATCAGCCCCAGCATTTT
- | TRBJ2-3 | TRBV7-2 | few | CASSLATPWGDTQYF | TGTGCCAGCAGCTTAGCAACTCCCTGGGGAGATACGCAGTATTTT
- | TRBJ1-4 | TRBV19 | once | CASSIIATAPNEKLFF | TGTGCCAGTAGTATAATCGCTACAGCCCCTAATGAAAAACTGTTTTTT
- | TRBJ1-2 | TRBV2 | few | CASTGRPGDGYTF | TGTGCCAGCACTGGACGACCAGGGGACGGCTACACCTTC
TRBD1 | TRBJ1-2 | TRBV2 | few | CASTRTGFNYGYTF | TGTGCCAGCACCCGGACAGGGTTTAACTATGGCTACACCTTC
- | TRBJ2-1 | TRBV7-6 | few | CASSLGGIYNEQFF | TGTGCCAGCAGCTTGGGTGGGATTTACAATGAGCAGTTCTTC
- | TRBJ2-2 | TRBV7-2 | few | CASSPRADTGELFF | TGTGCCAGCAGCCCGAGGGCGGACACCGGGGAGCTGTTTTTT
- | TRBJ2-1 | TRBV11-2 | - | CASMTLRLAEYNEQFF | TGTGCCAGCATGACGCTCCGGTTAGCGGAGTACAATGAGCAGTTCTTC
- | TRBJ2-3 | TRBV5-1 | - | CASSLDPTGDTQYF | TGCGCCAGCAGCTTGGATCCCACAGGGGATACGCAGTATTTT
- | TRBJ2-5 | TRBV5-1 | - | CASSLVGGKTQYF | TGCGCCAGCAGCCTCGTGGGGGGTAAGACCCAGTACTTC
TRBD2 | TRBJ2-3 | TRBV19 | - | CASSTGGVPDTQYF | TGTGCCAGTAGTACGGGGGGGGTCCCAGATACGCAGTATTTT
- | TRBJ2-3 | TRBV7-2 | - | CASSLVIPTGRGPSGDTQYF | TGTGCCAGCAGCTTAGTAATTCCGACCGGGCGGGGGCCTTCGGGAGATACGCAGTATTTT